This T cell receptor beta chain is drawn from a study of shared clonotypes between healthy human individuals. Deletions cut 0 bases from V and 1 base from J, with 8 bases between. Germline V lookup: CDR1 SGHAT, CDR2 FQNNGV. The CDR3 sequence is 15 residues long. Repertoires were generated with immunoSEQ multiplex PCR, while TCRdb's copy carries only in-frame clones and drops some. The repertoire holds roughly 500,000 clones, with 95% to 97% as singletons. It was into CD45RA+ naive and CD45RA-negative memory subsets that the CD4+ cells were split. As regards this clone: What it binds is unknown.

Notes on the study in general: Sample collection involved blood only; tissue repertoires are likely different. Shared clonotypes across all four donors exceeded non-shared ones in generation probability.

This TCR was recovered from a woman aged 25-40 years in good health. Material for sequencing was naive CD4+ T cells sorted from blood. Regarding subset: CD45RA+ positively selected. This chain joins TRBV11-2 and TRBJ2-3; a possible D gene is TRBD2 (6 bases). The DNA for the CDR3 is TGTGCCAGCAGCTTAGATAGGAGGGGCACAGATACGCAGTATTTT. Protein product: CASSLDRRGTDTQYF.